This TCR beta chain was observed in a study of T cells in Graves' hyperthyroidism and ophthalmopathy. Germline-derived CDR1 and CDR2 are MDHEN and SYDVKM. The V and J ends lost 6 bases and 2 bases, in that order; junction bases with no gene match: 8. There are 17 residues in the CDR3. Whole-study findings and limits: A model built on 13 V-J features separated ophthalmopathy from stable hyperthyroidism.

The table lists this clonotype with many counts. The antigen is unknown. Amplification yielded TCR beta CDR3 regions, with RNA transcripts as the source. First-round RT-PCR targeting the TCR CDR3 was performed with the HTBI primer set. TCRdb used MiXCR to reprocess the multiplex PCR reads, holding one entry per CDR3 protein. Of hundreds of thousands of distinct CDR3 sequences listed, about 14% were seen once; the top ten hold roughly 4.5%. Pregnant or lactating patients were excluded, as were those with uncontrolled infection or other autoimmune disease. The clonotype comes from a woman aged 35 to 49 with Graves' ophthalmopathy. What was sequenced was blood. The chain is built from TRBV28 and TRBJ2-5; 14 bases are a match to TRBD2. CDR3 in DNA: TGTGCCAGCAGCCGCCCGACTAGCGGGAGGGATCAAGAGACCCAGTACTTC. This encodes CASSRPTSGRDQETQYF.